Sequencing of this T cell receptor beta chain was carried out in a study of cytomegalovirus exposure and HLA in healthy donors. Looking at the study overall: There were some 400 genotyped donors. Of these, roughly 80% fell in the genetic ancestry cluster associated with self-reported Caucasian donors. The study, taken as a whole, reports: CMV antigen specificity of three CMV-associated chains was confirmed in vitro.

The CDR3 has 14 residues. Germline V gives CDR1 MNHEY, CDR2 SMNVEV (reference sequence). Trimming left V 4 bases short and J 3 bases short, with 13 bases between. Comment on this clone: The target antigen is unknown.

It was with 60 Vbeta and 13 Jbeta primers that the PCR ran. Sequenced by immunoSEQ multiplex PCR; TCRdb stores in-frame clones only, minus some. The sample includes roughly 170,000 clones, 75% to 85% seen only once; the top ten take approximately 1.5%. The chain links TRBV27 to TRBJ2-7; D is possibly TRBD2 (7 bases). This sequence originates from a woman aged 30 to 39 in good health and CMV-seropositive. Sample: PBMCs. The CDR3: CASSWGGQDYEQYF. The CDR3 DNA sequence: TGTGCCAGCAGTTGGGGGGGACAAGACTACGAGCAGTACTTC.